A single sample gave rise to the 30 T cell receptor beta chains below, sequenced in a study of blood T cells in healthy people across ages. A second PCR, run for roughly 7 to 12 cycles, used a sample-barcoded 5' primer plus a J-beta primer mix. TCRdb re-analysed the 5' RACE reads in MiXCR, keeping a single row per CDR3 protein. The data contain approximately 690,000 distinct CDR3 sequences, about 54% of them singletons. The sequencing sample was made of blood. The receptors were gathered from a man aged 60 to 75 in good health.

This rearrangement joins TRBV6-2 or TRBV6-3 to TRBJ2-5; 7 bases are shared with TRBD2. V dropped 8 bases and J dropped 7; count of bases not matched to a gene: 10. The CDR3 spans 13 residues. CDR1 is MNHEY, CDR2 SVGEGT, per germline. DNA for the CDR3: TGTGCCAGCTCGCCTAGCGGTCCTGGGACCCAGTACTTC. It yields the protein CASSPSGPGTQYF.

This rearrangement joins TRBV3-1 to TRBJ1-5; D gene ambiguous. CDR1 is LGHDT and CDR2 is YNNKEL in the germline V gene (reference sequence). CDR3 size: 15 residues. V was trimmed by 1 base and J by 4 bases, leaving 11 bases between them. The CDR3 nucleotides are TGTGCCAGCAGCCAAGGCGGAACGGCAAATCAGCCCCAGCATTTT. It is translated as CASSQGGTANQPQHF. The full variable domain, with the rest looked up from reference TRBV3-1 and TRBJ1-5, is DTAVSQTPKYLVTQMGNDKSIKCEQNLGHDTMYWYKQDSKKFLKIMFSYNNKELIINETVPNRFSPKSPDKAHLNLHINSLELGDSAVYFCASSQGGTANQPQHFGDGTRLSIL.

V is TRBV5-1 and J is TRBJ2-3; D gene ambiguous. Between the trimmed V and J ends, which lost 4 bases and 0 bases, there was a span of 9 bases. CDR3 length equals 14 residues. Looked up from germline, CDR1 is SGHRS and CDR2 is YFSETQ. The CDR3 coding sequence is TGCGCCAGCAGCATGGCGGAAAGCACAGATACGCAGTATTTT. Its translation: CASSMAESTDTQYF.

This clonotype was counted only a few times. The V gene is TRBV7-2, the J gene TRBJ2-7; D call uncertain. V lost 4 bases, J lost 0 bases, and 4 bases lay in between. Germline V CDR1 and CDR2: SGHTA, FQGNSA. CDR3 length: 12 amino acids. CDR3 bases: TGTGCCAGCAGCTCACACTCCTACGAGCAGTACTTC. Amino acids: CASSSHSYEQYF.

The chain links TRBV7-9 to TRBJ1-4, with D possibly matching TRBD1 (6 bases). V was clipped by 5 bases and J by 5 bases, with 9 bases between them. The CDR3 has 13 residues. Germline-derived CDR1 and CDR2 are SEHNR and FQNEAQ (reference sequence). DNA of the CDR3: TGTGCCAGCAGCCGACAGGAGAATGAAAAACTGTTTTTT. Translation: CASSRQENEKLFF. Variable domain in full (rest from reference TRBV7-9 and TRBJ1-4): DTGVSQNPRHKITKRGQNVTFRCDPISEHNRLYWYRQTLGQGPEFLTYFQNEAQLEKSRLLSDRFSAERPKGSFSTLEIQRTEQGDSAMYLCASSRQENEKLFFGSGTQLSVL.

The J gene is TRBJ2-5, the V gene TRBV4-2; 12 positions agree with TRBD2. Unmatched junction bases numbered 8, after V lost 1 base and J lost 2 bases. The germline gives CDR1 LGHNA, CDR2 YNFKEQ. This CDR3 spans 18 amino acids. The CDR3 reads CASSQAGSLAGGQETQYF. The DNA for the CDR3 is TGTGCCAGCAGCCAAGCTGGGTCCCTAGCGGGGGGGCAAGAGACCCAGTACTTC.

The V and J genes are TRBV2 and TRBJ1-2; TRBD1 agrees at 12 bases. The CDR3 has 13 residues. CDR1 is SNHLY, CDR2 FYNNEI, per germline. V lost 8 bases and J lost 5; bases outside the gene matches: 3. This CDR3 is CASRDRGLYGYTF. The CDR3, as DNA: TGTGCCAGCCGGGACAGGGGGCTGTATGGCTACACCTTC.

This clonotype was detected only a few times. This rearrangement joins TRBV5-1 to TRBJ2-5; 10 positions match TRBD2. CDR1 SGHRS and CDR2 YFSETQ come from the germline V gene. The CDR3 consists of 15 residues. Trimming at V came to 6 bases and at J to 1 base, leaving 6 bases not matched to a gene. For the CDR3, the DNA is TGCGCCAGCATCAGTAGCGGGGGGTCCCAAGAGACCCAGTACTTC. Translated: CASISSGGSQETQYF.

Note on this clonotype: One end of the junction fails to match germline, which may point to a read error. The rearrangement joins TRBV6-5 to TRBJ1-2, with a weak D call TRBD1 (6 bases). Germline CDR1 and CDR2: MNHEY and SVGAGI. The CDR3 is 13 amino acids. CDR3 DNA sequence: TGTGCCAGCACCAAACCCGGGGGGCTGGGCTACACCTTT. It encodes CASTKPGGLGYTF.

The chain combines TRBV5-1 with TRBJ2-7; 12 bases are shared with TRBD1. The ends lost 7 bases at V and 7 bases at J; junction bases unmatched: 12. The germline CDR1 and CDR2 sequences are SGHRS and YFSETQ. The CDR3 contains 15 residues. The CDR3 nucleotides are TGCGCCAGCGGCATGACGGGGACAGGGGGCGAAGAGCAGTACTTC. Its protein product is CASGMTGTGGEEQYF.

The CDR3 DNA reads as TGTGCCAGCCTTGGTGGGGGGGCATGGAATGAGCAGTTCTTC. This codes for CASLGGGAWNEQFF. The chain couples TRBV6-1 to TRBJ2-1, with D perhaps TRBD2 (7 bases). This CDR3 comprises 14 residues. The V end was cut by 8 bases, the J end by 7 bases, with 18 bases between. Germline V gene data show CDR1 as MNHNS and CDR2 as SASEGT.

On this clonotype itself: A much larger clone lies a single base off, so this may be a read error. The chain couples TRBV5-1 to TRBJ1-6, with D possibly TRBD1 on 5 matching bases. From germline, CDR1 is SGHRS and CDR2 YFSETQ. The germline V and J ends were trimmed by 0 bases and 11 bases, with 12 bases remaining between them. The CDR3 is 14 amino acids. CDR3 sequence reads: CASSLGQTDPPLHF. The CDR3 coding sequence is TGCGCCAGCAGCTTGGGACAGACGGATCCACCCCTCCACTTT.

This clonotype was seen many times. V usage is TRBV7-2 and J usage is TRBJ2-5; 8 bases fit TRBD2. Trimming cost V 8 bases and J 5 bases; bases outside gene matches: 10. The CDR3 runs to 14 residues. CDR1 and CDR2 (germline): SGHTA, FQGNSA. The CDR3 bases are TGTGCCAGCTCGCCGGGACTAGGGGGGGAGACCCAGTACTTC. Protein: CASSPGLGGETQYF.

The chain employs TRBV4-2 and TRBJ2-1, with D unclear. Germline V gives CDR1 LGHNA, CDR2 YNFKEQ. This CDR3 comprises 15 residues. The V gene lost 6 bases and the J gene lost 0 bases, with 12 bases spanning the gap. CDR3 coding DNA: TGTGCCAGCAGTACTGGGCGGCCCTCCTACAATGAGCAGTTCTTC. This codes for CASSTGRPSYNEQFF.

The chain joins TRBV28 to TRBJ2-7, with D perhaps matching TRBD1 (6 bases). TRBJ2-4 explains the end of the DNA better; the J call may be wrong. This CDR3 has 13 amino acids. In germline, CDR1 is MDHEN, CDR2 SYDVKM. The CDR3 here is CASKPGAPGIQYF. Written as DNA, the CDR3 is TGTGCCAGCAAGCCAGGGGCCCCAGGCATTCAGTACTTC.

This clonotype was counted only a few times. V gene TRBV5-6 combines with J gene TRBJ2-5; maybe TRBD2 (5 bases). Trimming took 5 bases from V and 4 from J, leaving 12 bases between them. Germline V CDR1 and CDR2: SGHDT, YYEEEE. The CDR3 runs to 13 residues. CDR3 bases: TGTGCCAGCAGGGACGGGGTAGTAGAGACCCAGTACTTC. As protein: CASRDGVVETQYF.

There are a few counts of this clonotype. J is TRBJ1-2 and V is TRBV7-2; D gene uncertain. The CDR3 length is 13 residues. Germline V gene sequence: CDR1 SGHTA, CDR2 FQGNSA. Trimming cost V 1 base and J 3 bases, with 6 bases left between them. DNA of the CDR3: TGTGCCAGCAGCTTAGGTCTATACTATGGCTACACCTTC. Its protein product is CASSLGLYYGYTF.

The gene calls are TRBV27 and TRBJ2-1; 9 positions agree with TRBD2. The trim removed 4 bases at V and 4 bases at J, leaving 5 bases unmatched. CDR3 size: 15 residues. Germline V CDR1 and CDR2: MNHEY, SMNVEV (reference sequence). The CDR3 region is CASSSSSGAYNEQFF. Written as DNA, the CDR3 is TGTGCCAGCAGTTCTTCTAGCGGGGCTTACAATGAGCAGTTCTTC.

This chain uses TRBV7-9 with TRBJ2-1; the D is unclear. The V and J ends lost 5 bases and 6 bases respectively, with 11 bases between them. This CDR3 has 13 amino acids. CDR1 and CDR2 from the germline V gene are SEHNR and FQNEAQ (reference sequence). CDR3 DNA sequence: TGTGCCAGCAGCCCGAGGCCGGGCAATGAGCAGTTCTTC. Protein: CASSPRPGNEQFF.

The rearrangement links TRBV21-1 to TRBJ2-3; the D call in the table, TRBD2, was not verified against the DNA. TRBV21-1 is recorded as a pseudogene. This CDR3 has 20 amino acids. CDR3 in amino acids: CASSKTGRGGPNTSTDTQYF. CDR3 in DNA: TGTGCCAGCAGCAAGACGGGTCGGGGCGGGCCTAACACGAGCACAGATACGCAGTATTTT.

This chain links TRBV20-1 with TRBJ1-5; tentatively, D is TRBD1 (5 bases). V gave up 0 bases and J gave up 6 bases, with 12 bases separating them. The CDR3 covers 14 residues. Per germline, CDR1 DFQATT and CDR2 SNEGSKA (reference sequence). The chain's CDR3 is CSARDFQGGQPQHF. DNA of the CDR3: TGCAGTGCTAGAGATTTCCAGGGCGGTCAGCCCCAGCATTTT.

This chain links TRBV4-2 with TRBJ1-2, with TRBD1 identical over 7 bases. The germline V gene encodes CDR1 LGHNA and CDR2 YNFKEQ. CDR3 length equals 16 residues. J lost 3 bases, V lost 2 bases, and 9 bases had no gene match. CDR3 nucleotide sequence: TGTGCCAGCAGCCAATCTCGGGGCCAGGGGGACTATGGCTACACCTTC. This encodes CASSQSRGQGDYGYTF.

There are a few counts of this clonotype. The CDR3 nucleotides are TGTGCCAGCAGTGATGGGTTGACGCAGTATTTT. It is translated as CASSDGLTQYF. The genes are TRBV2 and TRBJ2-3; D remains unclear. V was shortened by 3 bases and J by 9 bases, with 7 bases between the two germline ends. The CDR3 covers 11 residues. Germline V gene sequence: CDR1 SNHLY, CDR2 FYNNEI.

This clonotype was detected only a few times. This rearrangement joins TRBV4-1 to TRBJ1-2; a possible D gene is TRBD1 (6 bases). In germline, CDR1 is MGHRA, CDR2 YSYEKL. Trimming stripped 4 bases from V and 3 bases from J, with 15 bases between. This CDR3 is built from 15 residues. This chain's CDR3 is CASSPSGSGDYGYTF. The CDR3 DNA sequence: TGCGCCAGCAGCCCAAGTGGTTCAGGGGACTATGGCTACACCTTC.

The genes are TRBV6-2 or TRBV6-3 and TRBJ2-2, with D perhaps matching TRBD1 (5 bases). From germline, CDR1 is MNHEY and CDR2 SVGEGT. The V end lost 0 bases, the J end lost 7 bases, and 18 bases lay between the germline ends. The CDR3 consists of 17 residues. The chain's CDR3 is CASSYSRGRLRIGELFF. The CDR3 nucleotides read TGTGCCAGCAGTTACTCAAGGGGCCGATTACGGATCGGGGAGCTGTTTTTT.

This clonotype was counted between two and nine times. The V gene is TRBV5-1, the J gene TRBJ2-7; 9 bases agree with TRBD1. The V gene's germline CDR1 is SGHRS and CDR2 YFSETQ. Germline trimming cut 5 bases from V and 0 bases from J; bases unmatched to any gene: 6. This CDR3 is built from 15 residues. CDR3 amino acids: CASRKTGGSSYEQYF. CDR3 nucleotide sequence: TGCGCCAGCAGAAAGACAGGGGGAAGCTCCTACGAGCAGTACTTC.

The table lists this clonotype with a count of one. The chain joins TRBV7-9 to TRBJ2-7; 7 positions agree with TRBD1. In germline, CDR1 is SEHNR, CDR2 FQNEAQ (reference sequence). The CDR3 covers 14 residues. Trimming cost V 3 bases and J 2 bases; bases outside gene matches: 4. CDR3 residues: CASSFATGAYEQYF. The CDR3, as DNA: TGTGCCAGCAGCTTCGCCACAGGGGCCTACGAGCAGTACTTC.

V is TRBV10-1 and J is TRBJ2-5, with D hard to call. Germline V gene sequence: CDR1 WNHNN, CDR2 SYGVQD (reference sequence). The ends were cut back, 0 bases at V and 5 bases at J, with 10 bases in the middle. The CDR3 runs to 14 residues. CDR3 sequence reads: CASSESSGPETQYF. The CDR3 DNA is TGCGCCAGCAGTGAGTCGTCAGGACCGGAGACCCAGTACTTC.

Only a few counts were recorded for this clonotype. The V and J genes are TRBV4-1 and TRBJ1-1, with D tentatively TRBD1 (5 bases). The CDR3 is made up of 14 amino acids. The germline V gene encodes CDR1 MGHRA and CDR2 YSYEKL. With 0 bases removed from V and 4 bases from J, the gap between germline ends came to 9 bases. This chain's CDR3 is CASSQDRGSTEAFF. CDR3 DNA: TGCGCCAGCAGCCAAGATCGGGGGAGCACTGAAGCTTTCTTT.

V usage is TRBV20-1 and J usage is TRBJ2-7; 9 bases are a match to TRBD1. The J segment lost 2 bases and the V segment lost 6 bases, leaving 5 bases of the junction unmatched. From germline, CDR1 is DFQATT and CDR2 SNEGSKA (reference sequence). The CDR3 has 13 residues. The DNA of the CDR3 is TGCAGTGCCACCGGGACAGGGCCCTACGAGCAGTACTTC. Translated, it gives CSATGTGPYEQYF.